Listed below are T cell receptor beta chains from one sample, sequenced in a study of OX40 agonist ivuxolimab in advanced cancers. Profiling relied on immunoSEQ multiplex PCR, and the TCRdb table lists in-frame clones only, not all of them. The top ten hold 40% to 55% of the sample, which has under 25,000 clones, about 88% seen once. Sequences were derived from CD4+ or CD8+ T cells sorted from blood, sampled in a trial of the OX40 agonist ivuxolimab. The receptors here all came from an adult with an advanced solid tumor such as melanoma, head and neck, liver or kidney cancer. The conserved cysteine and the conserved F or W are not part of the CDR3 here. Each record gives: V gene, J gene, CDR3 protein.

TRBV19	TRBJ2-6	ASRKGTDLSGANVLT
TRBV7-9	TRBJ2-3	ASSWPEAGDTDTQY
TRBV18	TRBJ1-1	ASSPEGARSNTEAF
TRBV7-3	TRBJ2-1	ASSFGGNGYNEQF
TRBV11-2	TRBJ1-1	ASSPGGDGAEAF
TRBV7-2	TRBJ2-2	ASSLGGYTGELF
TRBV7-2	NA	ASSLGQRYEQY
TRBV19	TRBJ1-4	ASSIDLLGQGNEKLF
TRBV30	TRBJ2-1	AWSSGWYNEQF
TRBV7-7	TRBJ2-2	ASSLAIGMVGELF
TRBV5-5	TRBJ2-1	ASSLIGGRASSEQF
TRBV28	TRBJ2-3	ASSLPSLAGGADTQY
TRBV18	TRBJ2-2	ASSSGQANTGELF
TRBV19	TRBJ1-5	ASSIGIQPQH
TRBV6-1	TRBJ2-1	ASTLAGPYNEQF
TRBV9	TRBJ2-5	ASSEGLPMGETQY
TRBV9	TRBJ1-2	ASSVALGAGTNYGYT
TRBV11-2	TRBJ2-7	ASRLRGVSYEQY
TRBV27	TRBJ2-1	ASSFSTSGNEQF